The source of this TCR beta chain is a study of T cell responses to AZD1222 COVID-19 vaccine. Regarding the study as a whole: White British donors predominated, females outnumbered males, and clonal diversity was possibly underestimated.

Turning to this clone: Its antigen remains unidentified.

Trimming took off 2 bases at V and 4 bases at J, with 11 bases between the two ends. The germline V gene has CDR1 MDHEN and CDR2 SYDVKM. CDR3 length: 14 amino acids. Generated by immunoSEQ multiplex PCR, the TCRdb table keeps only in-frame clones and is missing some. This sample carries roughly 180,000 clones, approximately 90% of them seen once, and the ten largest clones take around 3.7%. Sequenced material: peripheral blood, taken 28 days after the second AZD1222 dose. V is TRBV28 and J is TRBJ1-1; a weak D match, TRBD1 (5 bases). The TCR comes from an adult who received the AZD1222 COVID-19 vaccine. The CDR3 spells CASSLQGVVTEAFF. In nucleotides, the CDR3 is TGTGCCAGCAGTTTACAAGGGGTGGTCACTGAAGCTTTCTTT.